Below, 2 T cell receptor beta chains from the same sample are listed, as sequenced in a study of cytomegalovirus exposure and HLA in healthy donors. Primers: 60 Vbeta forward and 13 Jbeta reverse. Here immunoSEQ multiplex PCR was the method, and the copy in TCRdb shows in-frame clones only, minus some. The table shows about 110,000 clones, with approximately 70% occurring only once. Sample: PBMCs. These receptors all come from a woman aged 65 to 85 in good health and CMV-seropositive.

The V gene is TRBV30, the J gene TRBJ1-6; 7 bases are a match to TRBD1. The CDR3 runs 14 residues. Trimming cost V 3 bases and J 7 bases; bases outside gene matches: 6. The germline V gene has CDR1 GTSNPN and CDR2 SVGIG (reference sequence). DNA for the CDR3: TGTGCCTGGAGCGCCGGGACAGCAAATTCACCCCTCCACTTT. Translation: CAWSAGTANSPLHF.

The rearrangement joins TRBV13 to TRBJ2-1; no reliable D call. Trimming removed 3 bases from V and 5 bases from J, with 8 bases in between. CDR3 length: 13 residues. Germline V gives CDR1 PRHDT, CDR2 FYEKMQ (reference sequence). The CDR3 bases are TGTGCCAGCAGCTTGTACAGAGACAATGAGCAGTTCTTC. It encodes CASSLYRDNEQFF.